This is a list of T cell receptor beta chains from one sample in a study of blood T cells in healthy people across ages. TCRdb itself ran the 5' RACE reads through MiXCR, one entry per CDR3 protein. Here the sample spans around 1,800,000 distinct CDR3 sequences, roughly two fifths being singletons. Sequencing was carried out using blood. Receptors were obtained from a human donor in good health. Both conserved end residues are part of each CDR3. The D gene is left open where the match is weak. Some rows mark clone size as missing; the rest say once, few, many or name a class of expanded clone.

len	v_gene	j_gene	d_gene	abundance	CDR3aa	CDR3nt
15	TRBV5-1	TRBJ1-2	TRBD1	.	CASSSTGRTNYGYTF	TGCGCCAGCAGCTCGACAGGGAGGACAAACTATGGCTACACCTTC
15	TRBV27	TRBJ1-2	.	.	CASSARQGRDYGYTF	TGTGCCAGCAGTGCCCGGCAGGGGCGGGACTATGGCTACACCTTC
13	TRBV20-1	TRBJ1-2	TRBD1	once	CSAVTGGIVGYTF	TGCAGTGCTGTGACAGGGGGAATCGTTGGCTACACCTTC
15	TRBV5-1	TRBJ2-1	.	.	CASSLETGAYNEQFF	TGCGCCAGCAGCTTGGAGACCGGGGCCTACAATGAGCAGTTCTTC
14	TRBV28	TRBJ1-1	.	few	CASSLTNRVVASFF	TGTGCCAGCAGTTTGACCAACAGGGTCGTCGCGTCTTTCTTT
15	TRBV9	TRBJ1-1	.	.	CASSVSTGLNTEAFF	TGTGCCAGCAGCGTATCGACAGGTCTGAACACTGAAGCTTTCTTT
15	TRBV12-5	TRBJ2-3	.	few	CASAKTGHNSDTQYF	TGTGCTAGTGCCAAAACGGGACACAACTCAGATACGCAGTATTTT
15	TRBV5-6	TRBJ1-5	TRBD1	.	CASSLAYGQGQPQHF	TGTGCCAGCAGCTTGGCCTATGGACAGGGTCAGCCCCAGCATTTT
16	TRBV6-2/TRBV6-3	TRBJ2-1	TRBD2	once	CASSYSGTRAYNEQFF	TGTGCCAGCAGTTACTCAGGGACTAGGGCCTACAATGAGCAGTTCTTC
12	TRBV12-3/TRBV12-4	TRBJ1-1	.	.	CASSSGAGTAFF	TGTGCCAGCAGCTCCGGGGCAGGGACGGCTTTCTTT
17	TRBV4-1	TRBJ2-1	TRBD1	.	CASSQEPGTGLYNEQFF	TGCGCCAGCAGCCAAGAACCCGGGACAGGCCTCTACAATGAGCAGTTCTTC
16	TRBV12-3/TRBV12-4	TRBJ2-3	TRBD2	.	CASSPRRGGFTDTQYF	TGTGCCAGCAGTCCCCGCCGGGGGGGCTTCACAGATACGCAGTATTTT
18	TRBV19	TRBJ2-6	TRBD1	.	CASSSWTGVSSGANVLTF	TGTGCCAGTAGTTCTTGGACAGGGGTGTCCTCTGGGGCCAACGTCCTGACTTTC
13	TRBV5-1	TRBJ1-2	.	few	CASSFPQGNSYTF	TGCGCCAGCAGCTTTCCACAGGGAAATAGCTACACCTTC
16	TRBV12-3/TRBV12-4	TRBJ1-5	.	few	CASRRGGRGNNQPQHF	TGTGCCAGCAGGAGAGGGGGGAGGGGTAACAATCAGCCCCAGCATTTT
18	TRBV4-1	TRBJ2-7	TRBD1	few	CASSQGYLGQGASYEQYF	TGCGCCAGCAGCCAAGGGTATTTGGGACAGGGGGCATCCTACGAGCAGTACTTC
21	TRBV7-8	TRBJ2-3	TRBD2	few	CASSLDTWGTSGGPSTDTQYF	TGTGCCAGCAGCTTAGACACTTGGGGGACTAGCGGGGGTCCTAGCACAGATACGCAGTATTTT
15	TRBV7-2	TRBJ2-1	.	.	CASSTYWVLGDEQFF	TGTGCCAGCAGCACCTACTGGGTTTTGGGTGATGAGCAGTTCTTC
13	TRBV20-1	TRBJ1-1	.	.	CSATWGRNTEAFF	TGCAGTGCTACCTGGGGGAGGAACACTGAAGCTTTCTTT
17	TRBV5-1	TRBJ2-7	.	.	CASSSVVTGTPTYEQYF	TGCGCCAGCAGCTCTGTTGTGACCGGGACACCTACCTACGAGCAGTACTTC
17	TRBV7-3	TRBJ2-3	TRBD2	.	CASSLSPLAGVADTQYF	TGTGCCAGCAGCTTGTCCCCCCTAGCGGGGGTCGCAGATACGCAGTATTTT
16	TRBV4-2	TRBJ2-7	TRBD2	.	CASSQGLAGGTYEQYF	TGTGCCAGCAGCCAAGGTTTGGCGGGGGGCACCTACGAGCAGTACTTC
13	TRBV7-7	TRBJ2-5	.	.	CASARDAQETQYF	TGTGCTAGCGCCCGGGACGCACAAGAGACCCAGTACTTC
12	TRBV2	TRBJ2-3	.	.	CASSGKTDTQYF	TGTGCCAGCAGTGGCAAGACAGATACGCAGTATTTT
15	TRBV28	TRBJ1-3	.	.	CATFRGETTGNTIYF	TGTGCCACCTTTCGTGGAGAAACCACCGGAAACACCATATATTTT